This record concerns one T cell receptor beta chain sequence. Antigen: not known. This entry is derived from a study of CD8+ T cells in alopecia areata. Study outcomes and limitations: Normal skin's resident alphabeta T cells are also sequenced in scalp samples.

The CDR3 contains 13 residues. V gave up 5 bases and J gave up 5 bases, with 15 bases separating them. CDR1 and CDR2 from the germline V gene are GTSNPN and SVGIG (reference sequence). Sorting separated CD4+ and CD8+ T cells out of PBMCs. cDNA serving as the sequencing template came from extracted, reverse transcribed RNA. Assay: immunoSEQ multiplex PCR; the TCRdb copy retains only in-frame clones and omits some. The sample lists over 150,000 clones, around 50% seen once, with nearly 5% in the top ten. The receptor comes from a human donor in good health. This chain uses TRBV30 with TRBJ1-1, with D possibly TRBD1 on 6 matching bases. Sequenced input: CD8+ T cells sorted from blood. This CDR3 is CAWLQGYGTEAFF. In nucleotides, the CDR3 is TGTGCCTGGTTGCAGGGGTATGGTACTGAAGCTTTCTTT.